This T cell receptor beta chain was obtained from a study of blood T cell repertoires in COVID-19. Study background: The United States, Italy and Spain were the sources of the acute and convalescent COVID-19 samples. The analysed material was cDNA or gDNA that came from T cells, B-cell-depleted T cells, or PBMCs.

J was trimmed by 7 bases and V by 1 base; bases with no gene match: 1. This CDR3 contains 13 residues. The germline V gene has CDR1 KGHSH and CDR2 LQKENI. Per the original data handling: By means of reference gene primer amplification, nucleated cell counts were estimated. Repertoires were generated with immunoSEQ multiplex PCR, while TCRdb's copy carries only in-frame clones and drops some. V and J calls and clone size are those listed in that table; D and trimming were worked out from the DNA. The sample carries 150,000 to 200,000 clones, about 90% recorded once. This chain uses TRBV18 with TRBJ2-1, with TRBD1 matching over 7 bases. The sample was peripheral blood. The sequence was collected from a man aged 50-60 years with acute or convalescent COVID-19. CDR3 DNA sequence: TGTGCCAGCTCACCACGACAGGGAAATGAGCAGTTCTTC. Amino acids: CASSPRQGNEQFF.